A selection of T cell receptor beta chains follows, all from one sample in a study of regulatory T cells in long-lasting Graves disease. TCRdb re-called the multiplex PCR reads through MiXCR, storing one row per CDR3 protein. Among roughly 450,000 distinct CDR3 sequences, 23% were seen once, and the ten largest hold approximately 25%. The sequencing used peripheral blood mononuclear cells (PBMCs), collected when the disease was refractory, from a patient treated with antithyroid drugs. The receptors shown here come from a female donor with Graves disease. Each CDR3 is given with its conserved first and last residue. D genes are given only for firm matches. Rows give clone size only sometimes, using once, few, many, or a class for an expanded clone.

j_call d_call v_call clone_size cdr3_nt cdr3_aa
TRBJ2-1 TRBD2 TRBV18 NA TGTGCCAGCTCACAGACTAGCGGGATCAATGAGCAGTTCTTC CASSQTSGINEQFF
TRBJ2-2 NA TRBV28 many TGTGCCAGCAGTTGGAGCTCCCCCCGCACCGGGGAGCTGTTTTTT CASSWSSPRTGELFF
TRBJ2-5 TRBD2 TRBV7-6 many TGTGCCAGCAGCCGGAACCCGGGCGGGAGTGGAGAGACCCAGTACTTC CASSRNPGGSGETQYF
TRBJ1-4 NA TRBV5-1 few TGCGCCAGCAGTTTCCAGGGGCGAACTAATGAAAAACTGTTTTTT CASSFQGRTNEKLFF
TRBJ1-4 NA TRBV29-1 few TGCAGCGTTGAGGGCCCAACTAATGAAAAACTGTTTTTT CSVEGPTNEKLFF
TRBJ1-4 NA TRBV14 NA TGTGCCAGCAGCCAAGACAAGGGGGTATATGAAAAACTGTTTTTT CASSQDKGVYEKLFF
TRBJ2-2 TRBD2 TRBV19 NA TGTGCCAGTAGTATAGAGTCCAGCGGGGCGACCGGGGAGCTGTTTTTT CASSIESSGATGELFF
TRBJ1-1 NA TRBV18 NA TGTGCCAGCCCCCCAGCAGGGGCGGGGACTGAAGCTTTCTTT CASPPAGAGTEAFF
TRBJ2-7 NA TRBV24-1 NA TGTGCCACTAGTGATGTCTACGAGCAGTACTTC CATSDVYEQYF
TRBJ1-3 NA TRBV7-2 few TGTGCCAGCAGTACCAGCTCTGGAAACACCATATATTTT CASSTSSGNTIYF
TRBJ2-7 NA TRBV2 many TGTGCCAGCAGGGCTGCTAAGGGACCAGACTACGAGCAGTACTTC CASRAAKGPDYEQYF
TRBJ2-7 TRBD1 TRBV20-1 NA TGCAGTGCTAGGCTGCCACAGGGGGCCGAGCAGTACTTC CSARLPQGAEQYF
TRBJ1-6 NA TRBV9 NA TGTGCCAGCAGCGTTTTGCGGGAGTCGAATTCACCCCTCCACTTT CASSVLRESNSPLHF
TRBJ1-1 NA TRBV7-2 NA TGTGCCAGCAGCCCATGGGGGGCGAACACTGAAGCTTTCTTT CASSPWGANTEAFF
TRBJ1-2 NA TRBV2 NA TGTGCCAGCAGTCTTGCCAGGGTAAACTATGGCTACACCTTC CASSLARVNYGYTF
TRBJ1-2 NA TRBV20-1 NA TGCAGTGCTAGAGAAATAGGAGAGCCCTATGGCTACACCTTC CSAREIGEPYGYTF
TRBJ2-7 TRBD1 TRBV7-8 few TGTGCCAGCAGCTCCAGCCCCGGGGACAGCCGTGAGTACTTC CASSSSPGDSREYF
TRBJ1-1 NA TRBV28 NA TGTGCCAGCTTTAAGTCAAACGCTGAAGCTTTCTTT CASFKSNAEAFF
TRBJ1-2 NA TRBV6-4 NA TGTGCCAGCAGTGACGGGGGAATCTATGGCTACACCTTC CASSDGGIYGYTF
TRBJ1-2 TRBD1 TRBV5-4 few TGTGCCAGCAGCTTGGAATCCGGCGGGACAGTATATGGCTACACCTTC CASSLESGGTVYGYTF
TRBJ2-7 NA TRBV4-3 NA TGCGCCAGCAGCCAAGAGACCCAGATCTACGAGCAGTACTTC CASSQETQIYEQYF
TRBJ1-2 TRBD1 TRBV20-1 NA TGCAGTGCACCCTCTTCGGACAGGTTGACTAACTATGGCTACACCTTC CSAPSSDRLTNYGYTF
TRBJ2-1 TRBD2 TRBV5-1 NA TGCGCCAGCAGCTTGGCAGGGCGGGAGTTTGCTGAGCAGTTCTTC CASSLAGREFAEQFF
TRBJ1-4 NA TRBV20-1 many TGCAGTGCTAGTCTATGGTCTGTAGAAAAACTGTTTTTT CSASLWSVEKLFF
TRBJ2-1 NA TRBV20-1 few TGCAGTGCTATCATCACGCTCCGGGGATACAATGAGCAGTTCTTC CSAIITLRGYNEQFF
TRBJ2-2 NA TRBV20-1 many TGCAGTGCTAGAGGGGAAACTAGTCCCGGGGAGCTGTTTTTT CSARGETSPGELFF
TRBJ2-7 NA TRBV29-1 NA TGCAGCGTTGAAGATCACTTGCTATCCCCCGGCGAGCAGTACTTC CSVEDHLLSPGEQYF
TRBJ1-3 NA TRBV28 NA TGTGCCAGCATGCTAGGGACTCTTTCAAACACCATATATTTT CASMLGTLSNTIYF
TRBJ2-2 TRBD1 TRBV6-1 NA TGTGCCAGCCCTCGTAGTGGACAGGGGGCAACCGGGGAGCTGTTTTTT CASPRSGQGATGELFF
TRBJ2-2 NA TRBV15 few TGTGCCACCAGCAGAGTGCGGACAGACCCCACCGGGGAGCTGTTTTTT CATSRVRTDPTGELFF
TRBJ1-1 NA TRBV14 NA TGTGCCAGCAGCTTACAGGAGGAGTGGGACACTGAAGCTTTCTTT CASSLQEEWDTEAFF
TRBJ1-2 TRBD1 TRBV7-2 few TGTGCCAGCAGCCAAGAACAGGGGTCTAACTATGGCTACACCTTC CASSQEQGSNYGYTF
TRBJ1-5 TRBD1 TRBV15 few TGTGCCACCAGCAGAGATTTCTGGACAGGCAGCAATCAGCCCCAGCATTTT CATSRDFWTGSNQPQHF
TRBJ1-3 NA TRBV20-1 NA TGCAGTGCCGCAGACGGACTGGGTGGAAACACCATATATTTT CSAADGLGGNTIYF
TRBJ1-2 TRBD1 TRBV19 NA TGTGCCAGTAGTCCCGGACAGGAGACACCCCTCTATGGCTACACCTTC CASSPGQETPLYGYTF
TRBJ2-5 TRBD1 TRBV27 many TGTGCCAGCAGTTCGACAGGGGGGTTGGAAAAGACCCAGTACTTC CASSSTGGLEKTQYF
TRBJ2-7 NA TRBV19 few TGTGCCAGTAGTGGGACCCGGGACTTCCCTTTCTACGAGCAGTACTTC CASSGTRDFPFYEQYF
TRBJ1-2 NA TRBV7-2 NA TGTGCCAGCAGCTTAGCGGCCATTAACTATGGCTACACCTTC CASSLAAINYGYTF
TRBJ1-1 NA TRBV10-3 NA TGTGCCATCAGTGCAACTAAGAACACTGAAGCTTTCTTT CAISATKNTEAFF
TRBJ2-2 NA TRBV6-2/TRBV6-3 NA TGTGCCAGCAGTGAAGTGGTATCAGGACCCACCGGGGAGCTGTTTTTT CASSEVVSGPTGELFF
TRBJ1-2 NA TRBV7-9 NA TGTGCCAGCAGTTCCGCCGGGGCCTATGGCTACACCTTC CASSSAGAYGYTF